Presented here are 13 T cell receptor beta chains from one specimen sequenced in a study of blood T cell repertoires in COVID-19. Sequenced by immunoSEQ multiplex PCR; TCRdb stores in-frame clones only, minus some. This table holds under 300,000 clones, around 84% found once. Sequencing was carried out using peripheral blood. Every receptor here comes from a woman between 18 and 30 years old with acute or convalescent COVID-19.

This clone has only one observation. The chain recombines TRBV7-9 with TRBJ1-1, with TRBD1 identical over 8 bases. Germline V lookup: CDR1 SEHNR, CDR2 FQNEAQ (reference sequence). CDR3 length equals 15 residues. With 5 bases clipped from V and 0 bases from J, the junction kept 5 bases outside the gene matches. The CDR3 sequence: CASSIGQGLNTEAFF. DNA for the CDR3: TGTGCCAGCAGCATAGGACAGGGATTGAACACTGAAGCTTTCTTT.

This clone turned up a few times. The genes are TRBV7-2 and TRBJ1-3; 11 bases are shared with TRBD1. The length of the CDR3 is 14 residues. The ends lost 4 bases at V and 8 bases at J; junction bases unmatched: 4. CDR1 is SGHTA and CDR2 is FQGNSA in the germline V gene. CDR3 bases: TGTGCCAGCAGCTCGGGACAGGGGGTATACACCATATATTTT. Translation: CASSSGQGVYTIYF.

The chain combines TRBV28 with TRBJ2-7, with TRBD2 matching over 9 bases. Trimming took 7 bases from V and 8 from J; bases not matched to a gene: 12. CDR1 MDHEN and CDR2 SYDVKM come from the germline V gene. The CDR3 length is 14 residues. The CDR3 nucleotides read TGTGCCAGCACTTTCCGGGTAGCGGGAGCCCAGCAGTACTTC. Encoded protein: CASTFRVAGAQQYF. Full variable domain (rest looked up from reference TRBV28 and TRBJ2-7): DVKVTQSSRYLVKRTGEKVFLECVQDMDHENMFWYRQDPGLGLRLIYFSYDVKMKEKGDIPEGYSVSREKKERFSLILESASTNQTSMYLCASTFRVAGAQQYFGPGTRLTVT.

This clone occurred a few times. One end of the junction does not line up with germline, which may come from a read error. The CDR3 spells CASSLEGLAVNF. The CDR3 region has the DNA TGTGCCAGCAGCTTAGAGGGACTAGCGGTAAACTTC. The rearrangement uses TRBV11-2 and TRBJ2-7, with 11 bases fitting TRBD2. In germline, CDR1 is SGHAT, CDR2 FQNNGV. This CDR3 has 12 amino acids.

J is TRBJ1-1 and V is TRBV12-5, with 9 bases lining up with TRBD1. This CDR3 contains 15 residues. V was pared by 8 bases and J by 5 bases, with 12 bases of the junction left unmatched. Germline loops: CDR1 LGHNT, CDR2 FRNRAP. CDR3 residues: CASWGGRTGVTEAFF. The CDR3 DNA is TGTGCTAGTTGGGGGGGAAGGACAGGGGTTACTGAAGCTTTCTTT.

The CDR3 coding sequence is TGTGCCAGTAGTTTCGCGGGACAGGGTTTATATGGCTACACCTTC. Translated, it gives CASSFAGQGLYGYTF. The chain is built from TRBV19 and TRBJ1-2; 9 bases line up with TRBD1. V was clipped by 5 bases and J by 5 bases; unmatched bases: 9. The CDR3 is 15 amino acids. The germline gives CDR1 LNHDA, CDR2 SQIVND (reference sequence).

The rearrangement uses TRBV6-5 and TRBJ1-2; D remains ambiguous. Germline lookup yields CDR1 MNHEY and CDR2 SVGAGI. Trimming took off 0 bases at V and 4 bases at J, with 9 bases between the two ends. The CDR3 is 14 residues long. CDR3: CASSYSKGSYGYTF. The CDR3 DNA follows: TGTGCCAGCAGTTACTCGAAAGGGAGCTATGGCTACACCTTC.

V is TRBV28 and J is TRBJ1-3; 9 nucleotides line up with TRBD1. Trimming removed 8 bases from V and 0 bases from J; junction bases left unmatched: 14. Looked up from germline, CDR1 is MDHEN and CDR2 is SYDVKM. CDR3 length equals 18 residues. As DNA, the CDR3 is TGTGCCAGCGCGGCTGTCGGGACAGGGTTCGGCTCTGGAAACACCATATATTTT. It yields the protein CASAAVGTGFGSGNTIYF.

The CDR3 sequence: CASSIAVTNEKLFF. DNA for the CDR3: TGTGCCAGTAGTATAGCGGTAACTAATGAAAAACTGTTTTTT. The chain has TRBV19 and TRBJ1-4, with no clear D. The germline V gene encodes CDR1 LNHDA and CDR2 SQIVND (reference sequence). The CDR3 consists of 14 residues. V lost 1 base and J lost 1, with 4 bases in between.

J is TRBJ1-2 and V is TRBV4-3; 8 bases align to TRBD1. V shed 2 bases and J 6 bases; nucleotides not matched to a gene: 8. CDR3 length: 15 amino acids. Germline lookup yields CDR1 LGHNA and CDR2 YSLEER. The CDR3 reads CASSQIRGQGNGYTF. In DNA form, the CDR3 reads TGCGCCAGCAGCCAAATTAGAGGACAGGGAAATGGCTACACCTTC.

This chain connects TRBV10-3 to TRBJ2-3; D is possibly TRBD1 (5 bases). Germline values: CDR1 ENHRY, CDR2 SYGVKD. V lost 4 bases to trimming and J lost 5 bases, with 16 bases between them. The CDR3 is 15 amino acids. CDR3 DNA sequence: TGTGCCATCAGTGGGGCAGGGCCAACTATAGATACGCAGTATTTT. Translation: CAISGAGPTIDTQYF.

V is TRBV27 and J is TRBJ1-1; D perhaps matches TRBD1 (5 bases). CDR1 and CDR2 from the germline V gene are MNHEY and SMNVEV (reference sequence). The V gene lost 5 bases and the J gene lost 1 base, with 8 bases spanning the gap. The CDR3 sequence is 13 residues long. The CDR3 here is CASSPQGNTEAFF. The DNA for the CDR3 is TGTGCCAGCAGTCCTCAGGGGAACACTGAAGCTTTCTTT.

The chain joins TRBV28 to TRBJ2-1; 8 positions agree with TRBD2. V shed 4 bases, J shed 4 bases, and the junction held 6 bases outside the gene matches. The CDR3 covers 15 residues. CDR1 is MDHEN, CDR2 SYDVKM, per germline. CDR3 DNA: TGTGCCAGCAGTTCCGGACTAGCTCTATACAATGAGCAGTTCTTC. This translates into CASSSGLALYNEQFF. The full variable domain, completed using reference TRBV28 and TRBJ2-1, is DVKVTQSSRYLVKRTGEKVFLECVQDMDHENMFWYRQDPGLGLRLIYFSYDVKMKEKGDIPEGYSVSREKKERFSLILESASTNQTSMYLCASSSGLALYNEQFFGPGTRLTVL.